This TCR beta chain came from a study of shared clonotypes between healthy human individuals. Repertoires were generated with immunoSEQ multiplex PCR, while TCRdb's copy carries only in-frame clones and drops some. The sample consists of around 2.1 million clones, roughly 95% of them appearing once. The CDR3 runs to 13 residues. In germline, CDR1 is MNHNS, CDR2 SASEGT. V lost 2 bases and J 4 bases, leaving 8 bases between the germline ends. Study results and limitations: Owing to a small donor count, the genetic and exposure-history diversity represented was limited. A generally larger estimated richness was seen in naive subsets than in memory subsets.

As regards this clone: Its antigen is not identified.

The receptor was isolated from a man aged 18 to 29 in good health. Sequenced material: naive CD4+ T cells sorted from blood. The subset denotes: CD45RA+ positively selected. The chain uses TRBV6-1 and TRBJ1-2; D gene ambiguous. CDR3 amino acids: CASSERASYGYTF. In nucleotides, the CDR3 is TGTGCCAGCAGTGAACGGGCGTCCTATGGCTACACCTTC.